One sample yielded the 8 T cell receptor beta chains listed below, sequenced in a study of cytomegalovirus exposure and HLA in healthy donors. PCR was performed using 60 Vbeta and 13 Jbeta primers. Repertoires were generated with immunoSEQ multiplex PCR, while TCRdb's copy carries only in-frame clones and drops some. The sample lists around 89,000 clones, 81% occurring once. Sequenced input: PBMCs. These receptors all stem from a girl aged 2 to 10 in good health and CMV-seropositive.

This clone was seen only a few times. This rearrangement joins TRBV4-3 to TRBJ2-3, with D perhaps TRBD2 (7 bases). Trimming stripped 2 bases from V and 4 bases from J, with 19 bases between. This CDR3 is 17 amino acids long. The germline gives CDR1 LGHNA, CDR2 YSLEER. The CDR3 here is CASSQTGTTPGADTQYF. CDR3 DNA sequence: TGCGCCAGCAGCCAAACAGGGACTACACCGGGGGCAGATACGCAGTATTTT.

This clone was seen only a few times. The chain couples TRBV6-6 to TRBJ2-7, with 9 bases fitting TRBD1. Germline V CDR1 and CDR2: MNHNY, SVGAGI (reference sequence). This CDR3 contains 14 residues. V shed 5 bases, J shed 6 bases, and the junction held 8 bases outside the gene matches. The CDR3 DNA is TGTGCCAGCAGTCTACCCGGGACAGGGAGCGAGCAGTACTTC. Amino acid sequence: CASSLPGTGSEQYF.

CDR3 amino acids: CASSYLGTSSYEQFF. In nucleotides, the CDR3 is TGTGCCAGCAGCTATCTCGGGACTAGCTCTTATGAGCAGTTCTTC. The chain joins TRBV7-6 to TRBJ2-1, with 9 bases that match TRBD2. The CDR3 runs to 15 residues. Germline CDR1 reads SGHVS; CDR2 reads FNYEAQ. Trimming took 4 bases from V and 8 from J; bases not matched to a gene: 9.

This clone has only a few counts. The V and J genes are TRBV6-5 and TRBJ1-1, with 7 bases that match TRBD1. The CDR3 is made up of 13 amino acids. Germline loops: CDR1 MNHEY, CDR2 SVGAGI. Trimming removed 5 bases from V and 6 bases from J; junction bases left unmatched: 6. The DNA for the CDR3 is TGTGCCAGCAGTACTCGGACAGGCTCTGAAGCTTTCTTT. Its translation is CASSTRTGSEAFF.

The chain carries TRBV9 and TRBJ2-1, with 11 bases matching TRBD2. Germline CDR1 reads SGDLS; CDR2 reads YYNGEE. This CDR3 region has 16 residues. V shed 0 bases and J 7 bases; nucleotides not matched to a gene: 6. The CDR3 DNA reads as TGTGCCAGCAGCGTAGGACTAGCGGGATCCGGGAATGAGCAGTTCTTC. Translating gives CASSVGLAGSGNEQFF.

The chain couples TRBV5-1 to TRBJ1-2; maybe TRBD1 (5 bases). Trimming shortened V by 4 bases and J by 7 bases, and 20 bases separated the two germline ends. Germline values: CDR1 SGHRS, CDR2 YFSETQ. The CDR3 consists of 15 residues. The DNA of the CDR3 is TGCGCCAGCAGCCTACCGGAGGGGACGAGCTCTGGCTACACCTTC. Translated: CASSLPEGTSSGYTF.

This clone was seen only a few times. CDR3: CASGPPGQVPYEQYF. In nucleotides, the CDR3 is TGTGCCAGCGGACCACCGGGACAGGTACCCTACGAGCAGTACTTC. The chain links TRBV28 to TRBJ2-7; TRBD1 matches at 8 bases. V lost 8 bases to trimming and J lost 2 bases; unmatched junction nucleotides: 11. CDR1 and CDR2 from the germline V gene are MDHEN and SYDVKM. This CDR3 is 15 amino acids long.

The chain carries TRBV27 and TRBJ2-1; no definite D call. This CDR3 is 12 amino acids long. Per germline, CDR1 MNHEY and CDR2 SMNVEV (reference sequence). Trimming removed 5 bases from V and 10 bases from J, with 12 bases in between. Written as DNA, the CDR3 is TGTGCCAGCAGTCCCTCCCCCTCCGAGCAGTTCTTC. This encodes CASSPSPSEQFF.